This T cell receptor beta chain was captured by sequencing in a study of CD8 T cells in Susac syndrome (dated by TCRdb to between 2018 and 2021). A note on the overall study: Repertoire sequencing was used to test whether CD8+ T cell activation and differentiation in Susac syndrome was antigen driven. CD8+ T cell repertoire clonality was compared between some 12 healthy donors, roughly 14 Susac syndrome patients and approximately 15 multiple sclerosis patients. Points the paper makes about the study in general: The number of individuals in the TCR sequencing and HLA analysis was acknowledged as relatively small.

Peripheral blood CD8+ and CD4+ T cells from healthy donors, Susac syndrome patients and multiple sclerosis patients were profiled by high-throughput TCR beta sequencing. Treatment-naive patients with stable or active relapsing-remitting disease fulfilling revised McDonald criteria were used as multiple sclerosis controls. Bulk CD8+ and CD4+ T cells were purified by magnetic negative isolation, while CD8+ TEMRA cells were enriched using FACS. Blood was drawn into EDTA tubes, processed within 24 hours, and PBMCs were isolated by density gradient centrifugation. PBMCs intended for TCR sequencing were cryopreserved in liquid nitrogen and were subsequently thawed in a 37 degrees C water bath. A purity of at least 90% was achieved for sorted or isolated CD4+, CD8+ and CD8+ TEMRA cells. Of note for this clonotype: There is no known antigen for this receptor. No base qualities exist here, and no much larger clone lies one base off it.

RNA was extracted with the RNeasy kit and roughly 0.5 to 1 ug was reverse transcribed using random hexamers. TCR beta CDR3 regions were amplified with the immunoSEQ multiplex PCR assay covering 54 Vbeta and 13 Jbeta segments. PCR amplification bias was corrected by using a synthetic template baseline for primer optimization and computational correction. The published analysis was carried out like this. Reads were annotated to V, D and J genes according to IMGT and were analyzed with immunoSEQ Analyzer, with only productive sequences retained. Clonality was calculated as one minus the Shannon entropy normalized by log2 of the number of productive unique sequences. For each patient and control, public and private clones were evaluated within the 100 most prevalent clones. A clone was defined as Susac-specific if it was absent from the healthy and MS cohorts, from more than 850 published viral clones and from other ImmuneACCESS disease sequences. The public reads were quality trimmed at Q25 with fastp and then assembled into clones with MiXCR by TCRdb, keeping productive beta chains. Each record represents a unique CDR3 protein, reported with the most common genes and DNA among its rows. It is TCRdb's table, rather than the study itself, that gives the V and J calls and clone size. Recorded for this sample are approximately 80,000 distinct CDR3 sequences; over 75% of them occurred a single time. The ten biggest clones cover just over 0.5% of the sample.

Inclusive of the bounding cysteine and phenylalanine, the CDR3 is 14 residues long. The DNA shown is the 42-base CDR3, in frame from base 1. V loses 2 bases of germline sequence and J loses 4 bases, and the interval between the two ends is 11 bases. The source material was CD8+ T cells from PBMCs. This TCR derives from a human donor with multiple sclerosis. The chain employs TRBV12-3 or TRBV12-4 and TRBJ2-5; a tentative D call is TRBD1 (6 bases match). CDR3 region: CASSLTLGGETQYF. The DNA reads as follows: TGTGCCAGCAGTTTAACCCTAGGGGGAGAGACCCAGTACTTC.